These 29 T cell receptor beta chains came from one sample sequenced in a study of cytomegalovirus exposure and HLA in healthy donors. Researchers ran the PCR with 60 Vbeta and 13 Jbeta primers. Assay used: immunoSEQ multiplex PCR; TCRdb lists only in-frame clones, some missing. The sample consists of around 150,000 clones, roughly 80% of them appearing once. Sequencing was done on a sample of PBMCs. Receptors were obtained from a male donor in good health and CMV-seropositive.

As DNA, the CDR3 is TGTGCCAGCAGCCCGTCGACGGACTTAGGCACTGAAGCTTTCTTT. Residues: CASSPSTDLGTEAFF. The chain uses TRBV7-2 and TRBJ1-1; no firm D call. This CDR3 spans 15 amino acids. Germline-derived CDR1 and CDR2 are SGHTA and FQGNSA. With 5 bases removed from V and 4 bases from J, the gap between germline ends came to 17 bases.

In nucleotides, the CDR3 is TGCGCCAGCAGCTTGGCCGGGACAGGGGATGGCTACACCTTC. Protein product: CASSLAGTGDGYTF. J is TRBJ1-2 and V is TRBV5-1; 10 bases map to TRBD1. The CDR3 has 14 residues. Per the germline V gene, CDR1 is SGHRS and CDR2 is YFSETQ. V trimming: 0 bases; J trimming: 6 bases; junction bases outside the gene matches: 2.

V gene TRBV9 combines with J gene TRBJ2-3; perhaps TRBD2 as D (6 bases). This CDR3 spans 14 amino acids. V shed 0 bases and J shed 5 bases, with 10 bases lying between them. CDR1 is SGDLS, CDR2 YYNGEE, per germline. CDR3 in DNA: TGTGCCAGCAGCGTAGGCGGGAATGGAGATACGCAGTATTTT. Protein product: CASSVGGNGDTQYF.

The chain links TRBV11-3 to TRBJ2-7, with TRBD1 matching 7 bases. Unmatched junction bases numbered 4, after V lost 4 bases and J lost 1 base. This CDR3 is built from 14 residues. Germline V lookup: CDR1 SGHNT, CDR2 YENEEA. CDR3 region: CASSSSTGSYEQYF. CDR3 DNA sequence: TGTGCCAGCAGCTCTTCGACAGGGTCCTACGAGCAGTACTTC.

The count of this clone is one. J is TRBJ2-3 and V is TRBV6-1, with D tentatively TRBD2 (6 bases). The V gene lost 8 bases and the J gene lost 8 bases, with 17 bases spanning the gap. This CDR3 comprises 13 residues. Germline CDR1 and CDR2: MNHNS and SASEGT. CDR3: CASAGRQKGTQYF. The CDR3 nucleotides read TGTGCCAGCGCGGGGCGGCAGAAGGGTACGCAGTATTTT.

The chain is built from TRBV15 and TRBJ2-7; tentatively, D is TRBD2 (7 bases). The CDR3 is 15 residues long. V lost 5 bases to trimming and J lost 6 bases, with 20 bases between them. Germline V gene lookup returns CDR1 LNHNV and CDR2 YYDKDF (reference sequence). Here the CDR3 DNA reads TGTGCCACCAGCGCACACAGGGCCCTAGCGGCCGAGCAGTACTTC. Amino acids: CATSAHRALAAEQYF.

V is TRBV5-1 and J is TRBJ2-1, with 12 bases lining up with TRBD2. J gave up 7 bases and V 5 bases, and 7 bases lay outside the gene matches. The CDR3 runs to 15 residues. The germline V gene encodes CDR1 SGHRS and CDR2 YFSETQ. The CDR3 loop reads CASRSTSGSGNEQFF. CDR3 DNA: TGCGCCAGCAGGTCGACTAGCGGGAGTGGGAATGAGCAGTTCTTC.

The gene calls are TRBV5-1 and TRBJ2-1; TRBD2 matches 10 bases. The CDR3 totals 15 residues. V trimming: 0 bases; J trimming: 7 bases; junction bases outside the gene matches: 4. Germline V gene sequence: CDR1 SGHRS, CDR2 YFSETQ. The CDR3 here is CASSLVSGGPNEQFF. The DNA for the CDR3 is TGCGCCAGCAGCTTGGTTAGCGGGGGGCCTAATGAGCAGTTCTTC.

The V call is TRBV6-5, the J call TRBJ1-4; D is possibly TRBD1 (5 bases). Germline V CDR1 and CDR2: MNHEY, SVGAGI. V lost 6 bases and J lost 5, with 16 bases in between. CDR3 length equals 15 residues. CDR3 DNA: TGTGCCAGCAGGGATACGGGACTGGGGAATGAAAAACTGTTTTTT. Its translation: CASRDTGLGNEKLFF.

This rearrangement joins TRBV6-6 to TRBJ2-3; 7 nucleotides line up with TRBD2. The CDR3 loop spans 14 amino acids. The J segment lost 2 bases and the V segment lost 7 bases, leaving 6 bases of the junction unmatched. Per the germline V gene, CDR1 is MNHNY and CDR2 is SVGAGI (reference sequence). The CDR3 is CASNKRGTTDTQYF. The CDR3 coding sequence is TGTGCCAGCAACAAGCGGGGAACCACAGATACGCAGTATTTT.

The rearrangement uses TRBV18 and TRBJ1-6; 9 nucleotides align to TRBD1. Trimming took 3 bases from V and 7 from J; bases not matched to a gene: 10. The CDR3 runs to 17 residues. In germline, CDR1 is KGHSH, CDR2 LQKENI. CDR3 in DNA: TGTGCCAGCTCACCGTTACCCGGGACAGGGAACAATTCACCCCTCCACTTT. The encoded protein is CASSPLPGTGNNSPLHF.

The chain employs TRBV30 and TRBJ1-5; D might be TRBD1 (5 bases). This CDR3 contains 15 residues. Trimming cost V 5 bases and J 7 bases, with 21 bases left between them. Per the germline V gene, CDR1 is GTSNPN and CDR2 is SVGIG (reference sequence). In nucleotides, the CDR3 is TGTGCCTGGGCTGGGAACCAGGGCTTGGGCCAGCCCCAGCATTTT. This sequence encodes CAWAGNQGLGQPQHF.

The chain uses TRBV10-3 and TRBJ1-2, with D perhaps matching TRBD1 (6 bases). Germline V lookup: CDR1 ENHRY, CDR2 SYGVKD. V lost 6 bases, J lost 1 base, and 15 bases lay in between. The CDR3 length is 15 residues. CDR3 bases: TGTGCCATCAGAAAGACCGTGGACAGTAACTATGGCTACACCTTC. Its protein is CAIRKTVDSNYGYTF.

The chain employs TRBV7-2 and TRBJ2-3; 10 bases fit TRBD2. The J segment lost 7 bases and the V segment lost 3 bases, leaving 10 bases of the junction unmatched. CDR1 is SGHTA and CDR2 is FQGNSA in the germline V gene. The CDR3 covers 16 residues. CDR3 amino acids: CASSLERGGLSNTQYF. CDR3 nucleotide sequence: TGTGCCAGCAGCTTGGAGCGGGGGGGCCTCTCAAATACGCAGTATTTT.

The V call is TRBV7-6, the J call TRBJ2-4, with D tentatively TRBD2 (5 bases). The length of the CDR3 is 15 residues. Trimming left V 8 bases short and J 3 bases short, with 17 bases between. CDR1 and CDR2 (germline): SGHVS, FNYEAQ. CDR3 region: CASGSDSSLKNIQYF. CDR3 bases: TGTGCCAGCGGTTCGGACTCCTCTCTCAAAAACATTCAGTACTTC.

The V call is TRBV2, the J call TRBJ2-5; a weak D match, TRBD1 (5 bases). This CDR3 has 11 amino acids. CDR1 and CDR2 from the germline V gene are SNHLY and FYNNEI. Trimming left V 11 bases short and J 4 bases short, with 11 bases between. The CDR3 region has the DNA TGTGCCGCACGAAGGGGAGAGACCCAGTACTTC. Its translation is CAARRGETQYF. The full variable domain, rest sourced from reference TRBV2 and TRBJ2-5, is EPEVTQTPSHQVTQMGQEVILRCVPISNHLYFYWYRQILGQKVEFLVSFYNNEISEKSEIFDDQFSVERPDGSNFTLKIRSTKLEDSAMYFCAARRGETQYFGPGTRLLVL.

The V call is TRBV9, the J call TRBJ2-7, with 7 nucleotides matching TRBD1. J was trimmed by 2 bases and V by 2 bases; bases with no gene match: 4. Germline V gene data show CDR1 as SGDLS and CDR2 as YYNGEE. The CDR3 sequence is 14 residues long. CDR3 coding DNA: TGTGCCAGCAGCGTTTCGACAGGGCCCTACGAGCAGTACTTC. Its protein is CASSVSTGPYEQYF.

The chain couples TRBV11-2 to TRBJ2-7; the D gene is possibly TRBD1 (5 bases). Germline V gene sequence: CDR1 SGHAT, CDR2 FQNNGV. Trimming stripped 4 bases from V and 3 bases from J, with 16 bases between. CDR3 length: 15 amino acids. Written as DNA, the CDR3 is TGTGCCAGCAGCTCGCTAGACAGCTCTATCTACGAGCAGTACTTC. Its protein is CASSSLDSSIYEQYF.

The chain uses TRBV6-1 and TRBJ2-5; no definite D call. Between the trimmed V and J ends, which lost 1 base and 5 bases, there was a span of 14 bases. Per germline, CDR1 MNHNS and CDR2 SASEGT. This CDR3 spans 15 amino acids. The CDR3, as DNA: TGTGCCAGCAGTGAAGACAAGCGCGTGGTCGAGACCCAGTACTTC. It is translated as CASSEDKRVVETQYF.

V gene TRBV6-5 combines with J gene TRBJ2-5, with 9 bases that match TRBD2. The DNA end favors TRBJ2-7, so the J call may be wrong. Germline values: CDR1 MNHEY, CDR2 SVGAGI. The CDR3 consists of 15 residues. The chain's CDR3 is CASSYSAGGTYEQYF. CDR3 bases: TGTGCCAGCAGTTACTCAGCGGGAGGAACCTACGAGCAGTACTTC.

V usage is TRBV28 and J usage is TRBJ1-1, with 9 bases lining up with TRBD1. V gave up 7 bases and J gave up 5 bases; unmatched junction bases: 14. The germline V gene encodes CDR1 MDHEN and CDR2 SYDVKM. CDR3 length equals 16 residues. The DNA for the CDR3 is TGTGCCAGCACTCCTCAAGCCGGGACAGGGTGGACTGAAGCTTTCTTT. Translating it yields CASTPQAGTGWTEAFF. The whole variable domain, filled in from reference TRBV28 and TRBJ1-1, reads DVKVTQSSRYLVKRTGEKVFLECVQDMDHENMFWYRQDPGLGLRLIYFSYDVKMKEKGDIPEGYSVSREKKERFSLILESASTNQTSMYLCASTPQAGTGWTEAFFGQGTRLTVV.

The chain combines TRBV6-5 with TRBJ2-7; 8 bases match TRBD1. The V and J ends lost 5 bases and 5 bases, in that order; junction bases with no gene match: 8. From germline, CDR1 is MNHEY and CDR2 SVGAGI. This CDR3 has 14 residues. CDR3 residues: CASSVRTGLDEQYF. CDR3 coding DNA: TGTGCCAGCAGTGTACGGACAGGGCTTGACGAGCAGTACTTC.

The chain uses TRBV19 and TRBJ2-2, with a weak D call TRBD2 (5 bases). Germline V gene data show CDR1 as LNHDA and CDR2 as SQIVND (reference sequence). V lost 9 bases to trimming and J lost 0 bases, with 14 bases between them. The CDR3 sequence is 15 residues long. CDR3 loop: CASGPRGPNTGELFF. In nucleotides, the CDR3 is TGTGCCAGCGGCCCACGGGGTCCGAACACCGGGGAGCTGTTTTTT. The whole variable domain, filled in from reference TRBV19 and TRBJ2-2, reads DGGITQSPKYLFRKEGQNVTLSCEQNLNHDAMYWYRQDPGQGLRLIYYSQIVNDFQKGDIAEGYSVSREKKESFPLTVTSAQKNPTAFYLCASGPRGPNTGELFFGEGSRLTVL.

CDR3 sequence reads: CASSSLGGGTDTQYF. The CDR3 region has the DNA TGCGCCAGCAGCTCCCTCGGGGGGGGCACAGATACGCAGTATTTT. V is TRBV5-1 and J is TRBJ2-3; the match to TRBD2 covers 8 bases. The junction had 4 bases not matched to a gene; V was cut back by 3 bases and J by 1 base. Germline-derived CDR1 and CDR2 are SGHRS and YFSETQ. The CDR3 has 15 residues.

The CDR3 DNA reads as TGCGCCAGCAGCCAAGACCCGGACATGCGGAACACTGAAGCTTTCTTT. Its protein product is CASSQDPDMRNTEAFF. The chain links TRBV4-3 to TRBJ1-1; tentative D call: TRBD1 (5 bases). V lost 0 bases, J lost 1 base, and 12 bases lay in between. The germline gives CDR1 LGHNA, CDR2 YSLEER. CDR3 length: 16 residues.

A few counts support this clone. This chain links TRBV28 with TRBJ2-1; 9 bases are a match to TRBD1. The CDR3 runs 15 residues. Germline V gives CDR1 MDHEN, CDR2 SYDVKM. V gave up 4 bases and J gave up 6 bases; unmatched junction bases: 7. The CDR3 coding sequence is TGTGCCAGCAGTTCTCCCGGGACAGGGACCAATGAGCAGTTCTTC. It yields the protein CASSSPGTGTNEQFF.

The V call is TRBV5-1, the J call TRBJ1-1; a weak D match, TRBD1 (6 bases). V lost 3 bases and J 0 bases, leaving 24 bases between the germline ends. The CDR3 is 19 amino acids. CDR1 and CDR2 from the germline V gene are SGHRS and YFSETQ. The CDR3 loop is CASSWANRDLIKMNTEAFF. The CDR3 DNA sequence: TGCGCCAGCAGCTGGGCCAACAGGGACCTGATTAAAATGAACACTGAAGCTTTCTTT.

The chain recombines TRBV7-9 with TRBJ1-6, with D tentatively TRBD1 (6 bases). CDR3 length: 15 residues. In germline, CDR1 is SEHNR, CDR2 FQNEAQ (reference sequence). The ends were cut back, 1 base at V and 6 bases at J, with 10 bases in the middle. CDR3 DNA: TGTGCCAGCAGCTTAGGGGACAATCTTAATTCACCCCTCCACTTT. It specifies CASSLGDNLNSPLHF.

J is TRBJ2-5 and V is TRBV4-1; TRBD2 matches 8 bases. This CDR3 is built from 16 residues. Trimming cost V 4 bases and J 2 bases; bases outside gene matches: 9. Germline-derived CDR1 and CDR2 are MGHRA and YSYEKL. CDR3 DNA sequence: TGCGCCAGCAGCCTGAGGACTAGCATTATACAAGAGACCCAGTACTTC. As protein: CASSLRTSIIQETQYF.